These T cell receptor beta chains were read from a single sample in a study of lymphopenia after photon versus proton radiotherapy. Clones were sequenced by immunoSEQ multiplex PCR, and TCRdb holds only the in-frame ones, with some missing. The sample shows 15,000 to 20,000 clones, roughly four fifths of them seen only once. The sample consisted of peripheral blood, taken from a patient treated with photon-based radiotherapy. The receptor set was obtained from a woman aged 50 to 60 with pancreatic cancer. CDR3s include the opening cysteine and the closing phenylalanine or tryptophan. A D gene is named only where the DNA matches it firmly. Size is omitted from some rows. Given values are once, few, many or a class for expanded clones.

cdr3_length	clone_size	v_call	d_call	j_call	cdr3_aa	cdr3_nt
13	.	TRBV10-1	.	TRBJ2-5	CASSPTFGETQYF	TGCGCCAGCAGTCCCACCTTCGGAGAGACCCAGTACTTC
16	.	TRBV18	.	TRBJ1-3	CASSIFPGSERNTIYF	TGTGCCAGCTCGATTTTTCCGGGGAGCGAACGAAACACCATATATTTT
15	.	TRBV4-3	.	TRBJ1-3	CASSQEGGSGNTIYF	TGCGCCAGCAGCCAAGAGGGTGGCTCTGGAAACACCATATATTTT
13	.	TRBV11-2	.	TRBJ2-1	CASSVLEFYEQFF	TGTGCCAGCAGCGTACTAGAATTCTATGAGCAGTTCTTC
15	.	TRBV27	.	TRBJ2-1	CASSLSGTPTNEQFF	TGTGCCAGCAGTTTATCGGGGACTCCCACGAATGAGCAGTTCTTC
12	.	TRBV6-5	.	TRBJ2-7	CATRHRSYEQYF	TGTGCCACCCGACATCGCTCCTACGAGCAGTACTTC
15	.	TRBV5-8	TRBD1	TRBJ1-5	CASSSTGTAANIRHF	TGTGCCAGCAGCTCTACCGGGACAGCGGCTAATATACGGCATTTT
13	once	TRBV28	.	TRBJ1-1	CASSLGDMYEAFF	TGTGCCAGCAGTTTAGGGGACATGTATGAAGCTTTCTTT
15	.	TRBV6-1	TRBD1	TRBJ2-2	CASALGRGSTGELFF	TGTGCCTCAGCGTTGGGCAGGGGGAGCACCGGGGAGCTGTTTTTT
13	.	TRBV9	.	TRBJ1-4	CASSQSTGRTLFF	TGTGCCAGCAGCCAATCGACCGGCCGAACCCTGTTTTTT
12	.	TRBV29-1	.	TRBJ2-5	CSVRQPQETQYF	TGCAGCGTTCGGCAGCCTCAAGAGACCCAGTACTTC
15	.	TRBV7-9	TRBD1	TRBJ2-1	CASSARDRTYNEQFF	TGTGCCAGCAGCGCCCGGGACAGGACCTACAATGAGCAGTTCTTC
14	.	TRBV2	TRBD1	TRBJ1-1	CASRGTGMITEAFF	TGTGCCAGCAGAGGGACAGGTATGATCACTGAAGCTTTCTTT
15	.	TRBV6-5	TRBD1	TRBJ2-1	CASSYVGTGSNEQFF	TGTGCCAGCAGTTACGTTGGGACAGGGTCAAATGAGCAGTTCTTC
16	.	TRBV30	TRBD2	TRBJ2-5	CAWSPTLSGGWETQYF	TGTGCCTGGAGTCCCACCCTCTCGGGGGGTTGGGAGACCCAGTACTTC
15	.	TRBV5-6	TRBD1	TRBJ2-7	CASSLSTGETYEQYF	TGTGCCAGCAGCTTGTCTACAGGGGAGACCTACGAGCAGTACTTC
19	.	TRBV7-3	TRBD2	TRBJ2-1	CASSLMSSGGGSGYNEQFF	TGTGCCAGCAGCTTAATGTCCTCGGGAGGCGGTTCTGGCTACAATGAGCAGTTCTTC
15	.	TRBV7-3	.	TRBJ2-4	CASSLTAGQEDIQYF	TGTGCCAGCAGCTTAACCGCGGGCCAAGAGGACATTCAGTACTTC
16	.	TRBV18	TRBD1	TRBJ1-2	CASSQQQGPDYYGYTF	TGTGCCAGCTCGCAACAACAGGGGCCCGACTACTATGGCTACACCTTC
13	.	TRBV9	.	TRBJ2-1	CASSVGSVNEQFF	TGTGCCAGCAGCGTTGGCTCCGTCAATGAGCAGTTCTTC
15	.	TRBV30	.	TRBJ2-2	CAWSRVGIEAGELFF	TGTGCCTGGAGCCGAGTTGGAATAGAGGCCGGGGAGCTGTTTTTT
16	once	TRBV5-6	TRBD2	TRBJ2-7	CASSSTSGRLTYEQYF	TGTGCCAGCAGCTCGACTAGCGGGAGACTCACCTACGAGCAGTACTTC
15	.	TRBV16	TRBD2	TRBJ2-1	CASSPLGASGNEQFF	TGTGCCAGCAGCCCCCTCGGGGCTAGCGGGAATGAGCAGTTCTTC
14	.	TRBV9	.	TRBJ1-1	CASSAQTGNTEAFF	TGTGCCAGCAGCGCCCAGACAGGGAACACTGAAGCTTTCTTT
16	once	TRBV4-1	TRBD2	TRBJ2-1	CASSQVPAGVDNEQFF	TGCGCCAGCAGCCAAGTACCAGCGGGAGTCGACAATGAGCAGTTCTTC
16	.	TRBV18	TRBD2	TRBJ2-1	CASSPKLAGTYNEQFF	TGTGCCAGCTCACCCAAACTAGCGGGTACCTACAATGAGCAGTTCTTC
13	.	TRBV15	.	TRBJ2-5	CAAGPQRGETQYF	TGTGCCGCAGGGCCACAGAGGGGAGAGACCCAGTACTTC